The TCR beta chain described here comes from a study of blood T cell repertoires in COVID-19. V gave up 5 bases and J gave up 0 bases; unmatched junction bases: 7. The CDR3 totals 15 residues. From germline, CDR1 is GTSNPN and CDR2 SVGIG (reference sequence). Clones were sequenced by immunoSEQ multiplex PCR, and TCRdb holds only the in-frame ones, with some missing. The sample lists more than 100,000 clones, about four fifths seen once, with 8.4% in the top ten. This receptor was obtained from an older woman with active or convalescent COVID-19. Sequencing was done on a sample of peripheral blood. The chain combines TRBV30 with TRBJ1-3; 7 bases match TRBD1. The CDR3 sequence: CAWETRQGSGNTIYF. The CDR3 coding sequence is TGTGCCTGGGAGACCCGACAGGGCTCTGGAAACACCATATATTTT.